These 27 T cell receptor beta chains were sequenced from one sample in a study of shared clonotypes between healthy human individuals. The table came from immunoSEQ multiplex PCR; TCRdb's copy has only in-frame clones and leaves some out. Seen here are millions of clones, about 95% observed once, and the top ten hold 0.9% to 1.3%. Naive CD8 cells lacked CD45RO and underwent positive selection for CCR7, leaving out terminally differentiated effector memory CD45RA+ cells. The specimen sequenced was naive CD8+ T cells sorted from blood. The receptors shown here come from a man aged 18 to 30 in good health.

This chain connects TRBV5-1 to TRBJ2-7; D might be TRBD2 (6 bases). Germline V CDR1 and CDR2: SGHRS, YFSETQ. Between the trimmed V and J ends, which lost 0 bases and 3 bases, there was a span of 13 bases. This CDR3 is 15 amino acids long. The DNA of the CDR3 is TGCGCCAGCAGCTTGGGTCCTAGCGAGGACTACGAGCAGTACTTC. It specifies CASSLGPSEDYEQYF.

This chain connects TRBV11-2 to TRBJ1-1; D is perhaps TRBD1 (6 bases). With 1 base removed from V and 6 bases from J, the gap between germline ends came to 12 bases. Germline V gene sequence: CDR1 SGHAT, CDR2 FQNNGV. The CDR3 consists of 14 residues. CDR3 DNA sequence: TGTGCCAGCAGCTTAGTAGCGGCAGGGGCTGAAGCTTTCTTT. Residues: CASSLVAAGAEAFF. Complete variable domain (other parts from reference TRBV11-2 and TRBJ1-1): EAGVAQSPRYKIIEKRQSVAFWCNPISGHATLYWYQQILGQGPKLLIQFQNNGVVDDSQLPKDRFSAERLKGVDSTLKIQPAKLEDSAVYLCASSLVAAGAEAFFGQGTRLTVV.

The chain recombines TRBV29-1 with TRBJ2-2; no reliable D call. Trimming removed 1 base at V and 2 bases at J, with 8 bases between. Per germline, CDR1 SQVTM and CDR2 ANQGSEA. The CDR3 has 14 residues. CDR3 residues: CSVEGRLNTGELFF. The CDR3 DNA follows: TGCAGCGTTGAAGGCAGGCTTAACACCGGGGAGCTGTTTTTT.

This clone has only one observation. CDR3 bases: TGTGCCAGCAGTTCGGGACTCCAAGGGGATACGCAGTATTTT. Translating it yields CASSSGLQGDTQYF. The V and J genes are TRBV28 and TRBJ2-3; tentatively, D is TRBD2 (6 bases). Germline V lookup: CDR1 MDHEN, CDR2 SYDVKM. V was clipped by 4 bases and J by 6 bases, with 14 bases between them. The length of the CDR3 is 14 residues. The variable domain in full, with the rest retrieved from reference TRBV28 and TRBJ2-3, is DVKVTQSSRYLVKRTGEKVFLECVQDMDHENMFWYRQDPGLGLRLIYFSYDVKMKEKGDIPEGYSVSREKKERFSLILESASTNQTSMYLCASSSGLQGDTQYFGPGTRLTVL.

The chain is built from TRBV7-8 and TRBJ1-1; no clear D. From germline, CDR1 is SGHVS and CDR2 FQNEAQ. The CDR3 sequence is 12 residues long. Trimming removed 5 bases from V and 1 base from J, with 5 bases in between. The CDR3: CASSPKNTEAFF. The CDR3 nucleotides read TGTGCCAGCAGCCCCAAGAACACTGAAGCTTTCTTT. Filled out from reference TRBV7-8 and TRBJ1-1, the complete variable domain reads GAGVSQSPRYKVAKRGQDVALRCDPISGHVSLFWYQQALGQGPEFLTYFQNEAQLDKSGLPSDRFFAERPEGSVSTLKIQRTQQEDSAVYLCASSPKNTEAFFGQGTRLTVV.

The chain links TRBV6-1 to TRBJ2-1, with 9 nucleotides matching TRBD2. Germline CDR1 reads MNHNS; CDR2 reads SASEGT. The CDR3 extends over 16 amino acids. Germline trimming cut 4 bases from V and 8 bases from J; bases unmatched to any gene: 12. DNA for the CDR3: TGTGCCAGCAGTGTCTCCCTAGCTAGCGGGGCCGATGAGCAGTTCTTC. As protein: CASSVSLASGADEQFF.

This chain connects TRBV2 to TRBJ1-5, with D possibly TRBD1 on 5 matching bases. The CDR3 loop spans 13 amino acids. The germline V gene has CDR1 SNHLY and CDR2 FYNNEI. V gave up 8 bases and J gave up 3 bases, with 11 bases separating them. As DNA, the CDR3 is TGTGCCAGCGGGGACGGCCTCAATCAGCCCCAGCATTTT. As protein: CASGDGLNQPQHF.

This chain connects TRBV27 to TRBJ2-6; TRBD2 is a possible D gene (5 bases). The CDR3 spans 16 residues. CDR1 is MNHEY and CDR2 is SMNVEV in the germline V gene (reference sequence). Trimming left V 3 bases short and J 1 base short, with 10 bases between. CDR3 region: CASSFLGISGANVLTF. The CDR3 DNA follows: TGTGCCAGCAGTTTCCTCGGGATTTCTGGGGCCAACGTCCTGACTTTC.

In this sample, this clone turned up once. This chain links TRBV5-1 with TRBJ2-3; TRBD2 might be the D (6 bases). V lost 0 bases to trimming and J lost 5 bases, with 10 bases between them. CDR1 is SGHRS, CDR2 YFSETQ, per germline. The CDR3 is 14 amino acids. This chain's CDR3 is CASSLVGGLDTQYF. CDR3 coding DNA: TGCGCCAGCAGCTTGGTGGGGGGATTAGATACGCAGTATTTT. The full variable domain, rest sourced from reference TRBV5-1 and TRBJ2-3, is KAGVTQTPRYLIKTRGQQVTLSCSPISGHRSVSWYQQTPGQGLQFLFEYFSETQRNKGNFPGRFSGRQFSNSRSEMNVSTLELGDSALYLCASSLVGGLDTQYFGPGTRLTVL.

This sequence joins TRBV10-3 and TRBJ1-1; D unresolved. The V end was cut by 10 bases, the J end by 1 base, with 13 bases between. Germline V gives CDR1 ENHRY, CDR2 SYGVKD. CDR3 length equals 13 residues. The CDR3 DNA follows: TGTGCCACCGGTGTAATCGGGAACACTGAAGCTTTCTTT. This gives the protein CATGVIGNTEAFF.

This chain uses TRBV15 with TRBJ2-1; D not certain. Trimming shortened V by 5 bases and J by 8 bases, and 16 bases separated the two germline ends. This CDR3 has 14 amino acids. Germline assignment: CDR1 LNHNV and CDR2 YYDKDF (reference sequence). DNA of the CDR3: TGTGCCACCAGCGCAACTTTAGGGTTGGATGAGCAGTTCTTC. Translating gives CATSATLGLDEQFF.

The CDR3 DNA is TGTGCCACCAGCAGAGATTTGGCTTCAAGCTCTGGGGCCAACGTCCTGACTTTC. It is translated as CATSRDLASSSGANVLTF. V and J are TRBV15 and TRBJ2-6; D is undetermined. This CDR3 is built from 18 residues. Trimming cost V 0 bases and J 0 bases, with 12 bases left between them. Germline V gene data show CDR1 as LNHNV and CDR2 as YYDKDF (reference sequence).

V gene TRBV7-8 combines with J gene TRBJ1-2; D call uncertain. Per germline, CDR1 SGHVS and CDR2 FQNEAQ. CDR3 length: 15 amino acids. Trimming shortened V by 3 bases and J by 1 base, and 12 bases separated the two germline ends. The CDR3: CASSFQGRGNYGYTF. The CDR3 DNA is TGTGCCAGCAGCTTCCAAGGGCGGGGTAACTATGGCTACACCTTC.

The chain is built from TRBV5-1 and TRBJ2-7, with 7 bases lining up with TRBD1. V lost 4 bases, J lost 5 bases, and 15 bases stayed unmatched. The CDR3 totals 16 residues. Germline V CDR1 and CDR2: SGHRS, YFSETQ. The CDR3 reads CASSADRDPLWNEQYF. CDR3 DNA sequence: TGCGCCAGCAGCGCCGACAGGGACCCCCTCTGGAACGAGCAGTACTTC. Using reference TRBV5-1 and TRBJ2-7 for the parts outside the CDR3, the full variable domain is KAGVTQTPRYLIKTRGQQVTLSCSPISGHRSVSWYQQTPGQGLQFLFEYFSETQRNKGNFPGRFSGRQFSNSRSEMNVSTLELGDSALYLCASSADRDPLWNEQYFGPGTRLTVT.

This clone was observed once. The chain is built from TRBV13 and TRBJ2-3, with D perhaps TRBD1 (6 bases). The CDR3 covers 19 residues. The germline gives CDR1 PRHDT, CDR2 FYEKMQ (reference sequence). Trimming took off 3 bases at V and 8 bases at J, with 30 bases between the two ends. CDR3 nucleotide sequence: TGTGCCAGCAGCTTGGCGACCAACCCCACCCCGGCTAGCAGGGGTACGCAGTATTTT. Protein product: CASSLATNPTPASRGTQYF.

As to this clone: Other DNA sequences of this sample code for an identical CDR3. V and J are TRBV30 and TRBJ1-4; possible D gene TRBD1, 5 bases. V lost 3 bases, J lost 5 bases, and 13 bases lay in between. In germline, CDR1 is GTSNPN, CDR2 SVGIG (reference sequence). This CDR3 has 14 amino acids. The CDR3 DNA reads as TGTGCCTGGAGCGATGGGACTGCAAATGAAAAACTGTTTTTT. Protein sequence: CAWSDGTANEKLFF.

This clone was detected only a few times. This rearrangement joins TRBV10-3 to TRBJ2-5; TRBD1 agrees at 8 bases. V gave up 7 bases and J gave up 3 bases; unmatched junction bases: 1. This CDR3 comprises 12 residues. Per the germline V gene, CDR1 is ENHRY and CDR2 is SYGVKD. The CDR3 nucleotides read TGTGCCATCAAGGGACAGGAAGAGACCCAGTACTTC. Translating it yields CAIKGQEETQYF.

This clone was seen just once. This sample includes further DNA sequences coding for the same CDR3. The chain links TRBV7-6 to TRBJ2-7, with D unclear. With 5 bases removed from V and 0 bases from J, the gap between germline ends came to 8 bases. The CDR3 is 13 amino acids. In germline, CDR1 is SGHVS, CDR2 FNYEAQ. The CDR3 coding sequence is TGTGCCAGCAGCCTCCACAGCTCCTACGAGCAGTACTTC. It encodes CASSLHSSYEQYF.

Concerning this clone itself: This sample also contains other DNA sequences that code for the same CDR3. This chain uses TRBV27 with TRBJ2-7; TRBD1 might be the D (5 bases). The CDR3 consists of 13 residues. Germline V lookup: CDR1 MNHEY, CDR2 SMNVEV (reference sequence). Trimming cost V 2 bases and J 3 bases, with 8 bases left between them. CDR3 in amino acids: CASSLRTNYEQYF. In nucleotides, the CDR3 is TGTGCCAGCAGTTTAAGGACAAACTACGAGCAGTACTTC.

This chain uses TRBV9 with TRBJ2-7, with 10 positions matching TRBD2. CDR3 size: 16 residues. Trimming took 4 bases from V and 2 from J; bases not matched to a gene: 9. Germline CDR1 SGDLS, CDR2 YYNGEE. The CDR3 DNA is TGTGCCAGCAGCCCTTCCGGGACTAGCGAGACCTACGAGCAGTACTTC. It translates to CASSPSGTSETYEQYF.

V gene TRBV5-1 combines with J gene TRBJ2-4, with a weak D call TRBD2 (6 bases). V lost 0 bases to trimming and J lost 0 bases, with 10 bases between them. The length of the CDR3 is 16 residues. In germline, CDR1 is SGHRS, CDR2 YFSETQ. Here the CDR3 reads CASSLDAGLAKNIQYF. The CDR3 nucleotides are TGCGCCAGCAGCTTGGATGCGGGGCTAGCCAAAAACATTCAGTACTTC.

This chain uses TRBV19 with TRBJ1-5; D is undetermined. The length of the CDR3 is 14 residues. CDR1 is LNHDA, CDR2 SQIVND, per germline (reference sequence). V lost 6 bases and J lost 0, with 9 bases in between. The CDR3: CASSLYASNQPQHF. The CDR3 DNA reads TGTGCCAGTAGCCTCTATGCTAGCAATCAGCCCCAGCATTTT. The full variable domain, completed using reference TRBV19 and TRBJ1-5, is DGGITQSPKYLFRKEGQNVTLSCEQNLNHDAMYWYRQDPGQGLRLIYYSQIVNDFQKGDIAEGYSVSREKKESFPLTVTSAQKNPTAFYLCASSLYASNQPQHFGDGTRLSIL.

CDR3 residues: CASSQGARANTEAFF. DNA for the CDR3: TGCGCCAGCAGCCAAGGGGCCAGGGCGAACACTGAAGCTTTCTTT. The J gene is TRBJ1-1, the V gene TRBV4-3, with a possible D match to TRBD1 (5 bases). This CDR3 region has 15 residues. The germline V gene has CDR1 LGHNA and CDR2 YSLEER. Deletions cut 1 base from V and 1 base from J, with 10 bases between.

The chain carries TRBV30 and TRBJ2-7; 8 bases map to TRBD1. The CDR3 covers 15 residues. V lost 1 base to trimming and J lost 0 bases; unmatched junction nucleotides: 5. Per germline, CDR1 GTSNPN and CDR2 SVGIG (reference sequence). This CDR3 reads CAWSAGTGPSYEQYF. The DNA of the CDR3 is TGTGCCTGGAGTGCCGGGACAGGTCCCTCCTACGAGCAGTACTTC.

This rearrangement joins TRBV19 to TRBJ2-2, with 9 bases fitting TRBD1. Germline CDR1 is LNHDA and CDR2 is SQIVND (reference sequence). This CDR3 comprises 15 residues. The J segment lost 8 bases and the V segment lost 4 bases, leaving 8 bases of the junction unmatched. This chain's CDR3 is CASSRDRDSSGELFF. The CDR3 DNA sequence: TGTGCCAGTAGTAGGGACAGGGATTCTTCAGGGGAGCTGTTTTTT.

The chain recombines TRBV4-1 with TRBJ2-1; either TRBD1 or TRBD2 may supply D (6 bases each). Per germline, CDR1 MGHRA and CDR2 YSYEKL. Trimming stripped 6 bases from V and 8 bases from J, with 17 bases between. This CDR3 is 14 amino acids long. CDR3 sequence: CASSRETGADEQFF. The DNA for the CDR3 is TGCGCCAGCAGTAGGGAAACGGGGGCCGATGAGCAGTTCTTC.

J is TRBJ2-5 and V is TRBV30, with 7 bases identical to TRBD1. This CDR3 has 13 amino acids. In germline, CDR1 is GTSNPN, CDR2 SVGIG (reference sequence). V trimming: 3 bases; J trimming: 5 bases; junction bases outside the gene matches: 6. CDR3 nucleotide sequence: TGTGCCTGGAGAGAAGGGGGCCGGGAGACCCAGTACTTC. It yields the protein CAWREGGRETQYF.